The 20 T cell receptor beta chains below come from one sample, sequenced in a study of control samples from healthy donors and cancer patients (dated by TCRdb to between 2020 and 2021). Library preparation used the immunoSEQ multiplex PCR assay. TCRdb retrieved this table from immuneACCESS and kept in-frame rearrangements only. Not all clones are present; in checked studies, unresolved V genes account for under half, and no reason is known for the remainder. This sample has about 130,000 clones in its table, and roughly 94% of those were observed once. The ten largest make up less than 4% of the sample. Material for sequencing was blood. These receptor sequences come from a man aged 25-45 years in good health.

The chain recombines TRBV4-3 with TRBJ2-1; 8 bases align to TRBD1. There are 21 residues in the CDR3. Looked up from germline, CDR1 is LGHNA and CDR2 is YSLEER. The junction had 23 bases not matched to a gene; V was cut back by 1 base and J by 6 bases. For the CDR3, the DNA is TGCGCCAGCAGCCAAGTTCTCCCGGACAGGGAAGGGGGACGCCTTAGCAATGAGCAGTTCTTC. Amino acid sequence: CASSQVLPDREGGRLSNEQFF.

The V and J genes are TRBV11-2 and TRBJ1-6; D perhaps matches TRBD1 (6 bases). The CDR3 is 15 amino acids. Germline CDR1 SGHAT, CDR2 FQNNGV. V lost 1 base to trimming and J lost 6 bases, with 10 bases between them. The CDR3 sequence is CASSLVGRGNSPLHF. The CDR3 bases are TGTGCCAGCAGCTTAGTAGGCAGGGGTAATTCACCCCTCCACTTT.

The CDR3 loop reads CASRLQGGGEAFF. In nucleotides, the CDR3 is TGCGCCAGCCGACTACAGGGAGGGGGTGAAGCTTTCTTT. The rearrangement uses TRBV5-1 and TRBJ1-1; tentatively, D is TRBD1 (6 bases). The CDR3 runs to 13 residues. Trimming shortened V by 7 bases and J by 7 bases, and 17 bases separated the two germline ends. Germline CDR1 and CDR2: SGHRS and YFSETQ.

The chain recombines TRBV7-8 with TRBJ2-5, with 10 bases that match TRBD2. The ends lost 5 bases at V and 5 bases at J; junction bases unmatched: 2. CDR1 is SGHVS, CDR2 FQNEAQ, per germline. The CDR3 is 13 residues long. The CDR3 here is CASSHSGGETQYF. In nucleotides, the CDR3 is TGTGCCAGCAGCCATAGCGGGGGGGAGACCCAGTACTTC.

The chain carries TRBV7-9 and TRBJ2-2, with TRBD1 identical over 9 bases. V shed 3 bases, J shed 3 bases, and the junction held 8 bases outside the gene matches. The CDR3 spans 17 residues. Germline CDR1 SEHNR, CDR2 FQNEAQ (reference sequence). CDR3 region: CASSFLPGQGDTGELFF. CDR3 bases: TGTGCCAGCAGCTTCCTACCGGGACAGGGAGACACCGGGGAGCTGTTTTTT.

The chain carries TRBV27 and TRBJ2-2; possibly TRBD1 for D (5 bases). The CDR3 extends over 14 amino acids. Germline CDR1 MNHEY, CDR2 SMNVEV (reference sequence). Trimming shortened V by 4 bases and J by 1 base, and 7 bases separated the two germline ends. CDR3 residues: CASSYQGNTGELFF. DNA for the CDR3: TGTGCCAGCAGTTACCAGGGGAACACCGGGGAGCTGTTTTTT.

This chain uses TRBV6-2 or TRBV6-3 with TRBJ1-5, with D uncertain. Per the germline V gene, CDR1 is MNHEY and CDR2 is SVGEGT. With 2 bases removed from V and 1 base from J, the gap between germline ends came to 12 bases. This CDR3 is 16 amino acids long. CDR3 sequence reads: CASSYPTGGSNQPQHF. The CDR3 DNA is TGTGCCAGCAGTTACCCCACGGGTGGCAGCAATCAGCCCCAGCATTTT.

This CDR3 is CASSLTGGPGKNTEAFF. For the CDR3, the DNA is TGTGCCAGCAGCTTAACAGGCGGGCCGGGAAAGAACACTGAAGCTTTCTTT. This rearrangement joins TRBV7-3 to TRBJ1-1; D ambiguous. Germline-derived CDR1 and CDR2 are SGHTA and FQGTGA. The CDR3 length is 17 residues. V shed 0 bases and J shed 1 base, with 15 bases lying between them.

Notes on this clone: The identical CDR3 is also encoded by other nucleotide sequences in the sample. The chain carries TRBV6-5 and TRBJ1-1, with 8 nucleotides matching TRBD1. CDR1 and CDR2 from the germline V gene are MNHEY and SVGAGI. This CDR3 has 13 residues. With V trimmed by 7 bases and J by 5 bases, 6 bases remained unmatched. The CDR3 sequence is CASTHRGGTEAFF. CDR3 sequence (DNA): TGTGCCAGCACCCACAGGGGGGGTACTGAAGCTTTCTTT.

This sequence joins TRBV9 and TRBJ2-2; D ambiguous. The germline gives CDR1 SGDLS, CDR2 YYNGEE. The ends were cut back, 2 bases at V and 1 base at J, with 0 bases in the middle. The CDR3 is 12 residues long. The CDR3 sequence: CASSVNTGELFF. For the CDR3, the DNA is TGTGCCAGCAGCGTGAACACCGGGGAGCTGTTTTTT.

The chain links TRBV19 to TRBJ2-1; possible D gene TRBD1, 7 bases. CDR1 and CDR2 (germline): LNHDA, SQIVND (reference sequence). Deletions cut 4 bases from V and 6 bases from J, with 13 bases between. This CDR3 spans 14 amino acids. CDR3 in amino acids: CASSSQGGVNEQFF. CDR3 bases: TGTGCCAGTAGTAGTCAGGGGGGTGTCAATGAGCAGTTCTTC.

As DNA, the CDR3 is TGTGCCAGCAGTGATGGAGGGAGGGGTTGGGTTCAGCCCCAGCATTTT. It yields the protein CASSDGGRGWVQPQHF. The chain has TRBV2 and TRBJ1-5; tentative D call: TRBD1 (5 bases). This CDR3 region has 16 residues. The V end lost 3 bases, the J end lost 6 bases, and 18 bases lay between the germline ends. CDR1 is SNHLY and CDR2 is FYNNEI in the germline V gene.

V and J are TRBV7-8 and TRBJ1-3; tentative D call: TRBD1 (5 bases). The CDR3 totals 17 residues. Germline CDR1 SGHVS, CDR2 FQNEAQ. V lost 6 bases, J lost 0 bases, and 18 bases lay in between. In DNA form, the CDR3 reads TGTGCCAGCAGACCAATGGGGGGACGCAACTCTGGAAACACCATATATTTT. Translated, it gives CASRPMGGRNSGNTIYF.

This clone showed up just once. The V and J genes are TRBV5-5 and TRBJ1-2; 7 nucleotides agree with TRBD1. Germline V lookup: CDR1 SGHKS, CDR2 YYEKEE (reference sequence). The V and J ends lost 4 bases and 0 bases, in that order; junction bases with no gene match: 9. This CDR3 contains 16 residues. CDR3 protein: CASSQTTGAANYGYTF. CDR3 in DNA: TGTGCCAGCAGCCAGACTACAGGGGCAGCTAACTATGGCTACACCTTC.

This clone was counted once. V usage is TRBV4-3 and J usage is TRBJ1-2; the D is unclear. The CDR3 spans 14 residues. CDR1 and CDR2 from the germline V gene are LGHNA and YSLEER. The V gene lost 0 bases and the J gene lost 4 bases, with 9 bases spanning the gap. CDR3 amino acids: CASSQDLQSYGYTF. CDR3 coding DNA: TGCGCCAGCAGCCAAGATTTGCAGAGCTATGGCTACACCTTC.

V gene TRBV6-5 combines with J gene TRBJ2-5; 13 bases line up with TRBD2. The CDR3 runs to 15 residues. Germline V gene data show CDR1 as MNHEY and CDR2 as SVGAGI. J was trimmed by 4 bases and V by 2 bases; bases with no gene match: 1. The CDR3 sequence is CASSYTSGGGETQYF. DNA of the CDR3: TGTGCCAGCAGTTACACTAGCGGGGGGGGAGAGACCCAGTACTTC.

The V and J genes are TRBV6-2 or TRBV6-3 and TRBJ2-7; no firm D call. The V and J ends lost 2 bases and 6 bases respectively, with 14 bases between them. Germline CDR1 is MNHEY and CDR2 is SVGEGT. CDR3 length: 14 residues. As DNA, the CDR3 is TGTGCCAGCAGTTACCTGGGTTCGGTCGGCGAGCAGTACTTC. This encodes CASSYLGSVGEQYF.

The rearrangement joins TRBV19 to TRBJ1-5, with D possibly being TRBD1 (5 bases). The germline V and J ends were trimmed by 3 bases and 3 bases, with 12 bases remaining between them. Germline values: CDR1 LNHDA, CDR2 SQIVND (reference sequence). This CDR3 comprises 15 residues. DNA of the CDR3: TGTGCCAGTAGTATTTGGGGACGGGTCAATCAGCCCCAGCATTTT. It codes for CASSIWGRVNQPQHF.

This sequence joins TRBV19 and TRBJ2-1; possible D gene TRBD1, 5 bases. CDR3 length: 13 residues. Germline V gene sequence: CDR1 LNHDA, CDR2 SQIVND (reference sequence). The V and J ends lost 3 bases and 7 bases respectively, with 10 bases between them. The CDR3 nucleotides are TGTGCCAGTAGTATTATCAGGGCTAATGAGCAGTTCTTC. Translating it yields CASSIIRANEQFF.

This clone was counted a single time. V and J are TRBV28 and TRBJ1-3; TRBD1 agrees at 8 bases. Losses at the gene ends were 2 bases for V and 4 bases for J; bases not matched to a gene: 4. Germline loops: CDR1 MDHEN, CDR2 SYDVKM. CDR3 length equals 15 residues. The CDR3 sequence is CASSLRTGLGNTIYF. The CDR3 nucleotides read TGTGCCAGCAGTTTACGGACAGGGTTAGGAAACACCATATATTTT.